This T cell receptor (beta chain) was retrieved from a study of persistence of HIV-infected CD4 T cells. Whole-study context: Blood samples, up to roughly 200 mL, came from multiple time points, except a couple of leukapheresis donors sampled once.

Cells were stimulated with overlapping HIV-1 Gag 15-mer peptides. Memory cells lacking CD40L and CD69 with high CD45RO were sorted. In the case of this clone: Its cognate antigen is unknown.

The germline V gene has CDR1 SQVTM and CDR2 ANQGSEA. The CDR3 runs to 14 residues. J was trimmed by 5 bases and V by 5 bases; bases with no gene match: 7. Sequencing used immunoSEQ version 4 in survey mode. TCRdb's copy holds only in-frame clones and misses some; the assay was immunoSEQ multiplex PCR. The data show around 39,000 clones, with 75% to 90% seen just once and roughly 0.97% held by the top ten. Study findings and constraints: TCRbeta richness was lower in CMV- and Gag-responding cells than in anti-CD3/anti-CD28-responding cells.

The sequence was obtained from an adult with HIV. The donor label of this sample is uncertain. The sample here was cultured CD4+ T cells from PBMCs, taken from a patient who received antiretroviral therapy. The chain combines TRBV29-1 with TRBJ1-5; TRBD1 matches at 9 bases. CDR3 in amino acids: CSVTTGGEDQPQHF. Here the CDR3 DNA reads TGCAGCGTTACTACAGGGGGCGAGGATCAGCCCCAGCATTTT.